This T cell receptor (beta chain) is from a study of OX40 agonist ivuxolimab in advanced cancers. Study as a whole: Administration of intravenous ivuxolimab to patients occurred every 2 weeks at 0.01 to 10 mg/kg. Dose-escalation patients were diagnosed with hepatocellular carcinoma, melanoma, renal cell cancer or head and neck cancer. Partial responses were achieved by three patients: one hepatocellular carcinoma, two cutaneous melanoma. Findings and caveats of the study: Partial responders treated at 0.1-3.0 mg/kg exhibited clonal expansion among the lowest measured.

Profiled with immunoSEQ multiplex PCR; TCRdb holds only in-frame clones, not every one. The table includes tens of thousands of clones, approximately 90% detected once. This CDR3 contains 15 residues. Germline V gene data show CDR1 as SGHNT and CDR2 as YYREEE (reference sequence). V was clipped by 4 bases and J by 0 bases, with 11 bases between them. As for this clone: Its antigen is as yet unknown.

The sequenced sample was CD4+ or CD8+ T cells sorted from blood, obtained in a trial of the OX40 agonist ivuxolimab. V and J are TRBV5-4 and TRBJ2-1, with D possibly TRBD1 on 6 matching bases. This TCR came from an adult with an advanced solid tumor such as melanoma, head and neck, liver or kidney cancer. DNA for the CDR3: TGTGCCAGCAGCCTAGGGGGAAGCTCCTACAATGAGCAGTTCTTC. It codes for CASSLGGSSYNEQFF. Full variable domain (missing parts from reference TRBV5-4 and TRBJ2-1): ETGVTQSPTHLIKTRGQQVTLRCSSQSGHNTVSWYQQALGQGPQFIFQYYREEENGRGNFPPRFSGLQFPNYSSELNVNALELDDSALYLCASSLGGSSYNEQFFGPGTRLTVL.